This TCR beta chain was obtained from a study of blood T cell repertoires in COVID-19. Germline V gives CDR1 SGHTA, CDR2 FQGTGA. This CDR3 contains 16 residues. The ends lost 3 bases at V and 1 base at J; junction bases unmatched: 6. The table came from immunoSEQ multiplex PCR; TCRdb's copy has only in-frame clones and leaves some out. This table holds 350,000 to 450,000 clones, roughly nine tenths found once. This chain joins TRBV7-3 and TRBJ2-1, with 7 bases lining up with TRBD2. This clonotype was sampled from a woman between 40 and 55 years old who had been exposed to COVID-19. Source material: PBMCs or T cells enriched from blood (not recorded which). The CDR3 here is CASSFVGGGSYNEQFF. DNA for the CDR3: TGTGCCAGCAGCTTCGTCGGCGGGGGTTCCTACAATGAGCAGTTCTTC.